These 26 T cell receptor beta chains share one sample of origin, sequenced in a study of blood T cell repertoires in COVID-19. Generated by immunoSEQ multiplex PCR, the TCRdb table keeps only in-frame clones and is missing some. This table holds about 500,000 clones, approximately 86% found once. Sequenced material: PBMCs or T cells enriched from blood (not recorded which). The source of these receptors is a woman aged 18-29 years who had recovered from COVID-19.

The chain joins TRBV3-1 (or the pseudogene TRBV3-2) to TRBJ2-7; possibly TRBD1 for D (6 bases). CDR3 length: 16 residues. V lost 1 base and J 1 base, leaving 14 bases between the germline ends. Per the germline V gene, CDR1 is LGHDT and CDR2 is YNNKEL (reference sequence). The CDR3 region has the DNA TGTGCCAGCAGCCAAGGTGGGGGCACAACTTCCTACGAGCAGTACTTC. It translates to CASSQGGGTTSYEQYF.

The gene calls are TRBV5-6 and TRBJ2-3; TRBD2 might be the D (7 bases). CDR1 SGHDT and CDR2 YYEEEE come from the germline V gene. The V gene lost 3 bases and the J gene lost 2 bases, with 25 bases spanning the gap. The CDR3 contains 19 residues. Written as DNA, the CDR3 is TGTGCCAGCAGCTCGGGGGGCCGCCGGGAGCTGAGATTCACAGATACGCAGTATTTT. It is translated as CASSSGGRRELRFTDTQYF.

The V and J genes are TRBV19 and TRBJ1-1; D call uncertain. The CDR3 length is 13 residues. Trimming cost V 4 bases and J 5 bases, with 11 bases left between them. CDR1 and CDR2 from the germline V gene are LNHDA and SQIVND (reference sequence). The CDR3 DNA sequence: TGTGCCAGTAGTACTGGGAGTAGAACTGAAGCTTTCTTT. It codes for CASSTGSRTEAFF.

This chain connects TRBV6-5 to TRBJ2-1; 8 nucleotides match TRBD1. J was trimmed by 2 bases and V by 6 bases; bases with no gene match: 6. The CDR3 is made up of 15 amino acids. Germline lookup yields CDR1 MNHEY and CDR2 SVGAGI. The CDR3 nucleotides read TGTGCCAGCAGAGGGGAACAGGGGGCCTACAATGAGCAGTTCTTC. Protein sequence: CASRGEQGAYNEQFF.

The V gene is TRBV19, the J gene TRBJ1-2, with 7 bases lining up with TRBD1. CDR1 is LNHDA and CDR2 is SQIVND in the germline V gene (reference sequence). V lost 4 bases, J lost 4 bases, and 3 bases stayed unmatched. The CDR3 contains 13 residues. Here the CDR3 DNA reads TGTGCCAGTAGTACCAGGACAGGCTATGGCTACACCTTC. Amino acid sequence: CASSTRTGYGYTF. The whole variable domain, filled in from reference TRBV19 and TRBJ1-2, reads DGGITQSPKYLFRKEGQNVTLSCEQNLNHDAMYWYRQDPGQGLRLIYYSQIVNDFQKGDIAEGYSVSREKKESFPLTVTSAQKNPTAFYLCASSTRTGYGYTFGSGTRLTVV.

On this clone: The DNA is left out, because the CDR3 cannot be placed on it with certainty; the CDR3 is given as TCRdb lists it. The V gene is TRBV6-5, the J gene TRBJ1-5. The germline gives CDR1 MNHEY, CDR2 SVGAGI. Inclusive of both ends, the CDR3 amounts to 13 amino acids. The CDR3 region is CASSSSGDQPQHF.

The chain uses TRBV6-1 and TRBJ1-3; D perhaps matches TRBD1 (6 bases). Trimming stripped 1 base from V and 1 base from J, with 20 bases between. This CDR3 region has 19 residues. CDR1 and CDR2 (germline): MNHNS, SASEGT. Here the CDR3 reads CASSEETRRFRGSGNTIYF. The CDR3 nucleotides read TGTGCCAGCAGTGAAGAAACCCGCCGTTTCAGGGGATCTGGAAACACCATATATTTT.

This chain uses TRBV29-1 with TRBJ1-3, with D perhaps TRBD1 (5 bases). The length of the CDR3 is 16 residues. The ends were cut back, 0 bases at V and 1 base at J, with 13 bases in the middle. Germline lookup yields CDR1 SQVTM and CDR2 ANQGSEA. CDR3 loop: CSVEDFQGASGNTIYF. The CDR3, as DNA: TGCAGCGTTGAAGACTTCCAAGGGGCTTCTGGAAACACCATATATTTT.

The table lists this clone with a count of one. The CDR3 is CASKKTSGGSNEQFF. The CDR3 region has the DNA TGTGCCAGCAAGAAGACTAGCGGGGGAAGTAATGAGCAGTTCTTC. The genes are TRBV6-5 and TRBJ2-1, with 12 positions matching TRBD2. Per germline, CDR1 MNHEY and CDR2 SVGAGI. V shed 7 bases and J 7 bases; nucleotides not matched to a gene: 8. The CDR3 length is 15 residues.

The V gene is TRBV21-1, the J gene TRBJ1-5. TRBV21-1 is labeled a pseudogene. There are 19 residues in the CDR3. The CDR3 spells CASSKYLGRGRGGPQPQHF. The CDR3 DNA follows: TGTGCCAGCAGCAAATATCTAGGGAGAGGCAGAGGTGGTCCTCAGCCCCAGCATTTT.

V usage is TRBV7-9 and J usage is TRBJ2-1; a possible D gene is TRBD1 (5 bases). Germline V CDR1 and CDR2: SEHNR, FQNEAQ (reference sequence). This CDR3 comprises 15 residues. V lost 8 bases and J lost 8, with 22 bases in between. In DNA, the CDR3 is TGTGCCAGCGGACAAAGACGGACCGCCGGAGATGAGCAGTTCTTC. Its translation: CASGQRRTAGDEQFF.

The rearrangement uses TRBV28 and TRBJ2-1, with TRBD2 matching over 9 bases. Looked up from germline, CDR1 is MDHEN and CDR2 is SYDVKM. After removal of 0 bases from V and 7 bases from J, the junction contained 7 bases not matched to a gene. CDR3 size: 16 residues. The CDR3 nucleotides are TGTGCCAGCAGTTTATGGGCGGGGGGGCGGATTAATGAGCAGTTCTTC. Its translation: CASSLWAGGRINEQFF.

The chain recombines TRBV5-1 with TRBJ2-1, with D perhaps matching TRBD1 (6 bases). The CDR3 loop spans 14 amino acids. V was trimmed by 0 bases and J by 4 bases, leaving 8 bases between them. Germline V CDR1 and CDR2: SGHRS, YFSETQ. Here the CDR3 reads CASSLGTAYNEQFF. For the CDR3, the DNA is TGCGCCAGCAGCTTGGGGACAGCTTACAATGAGCAGTTCTTC.

The chain is built from TRBV27 and TRBJ2-3; D remains unclear. From germline, CDR1 is MNHEY and CDR2 SMNVEV (reference sequence). This CDR3 contains 18 residues. Deletions cut 8 bases from V and 3 bases from J, with 27 bases between. The CDR3 here is CASAPRPLFTVSTDTQYF. The CDR3 DNA sequence: TGTGCCAGCGCCCCCCGCCCCCTCTTTACGGTTTCTACAGATACGCAGTATTTT.

The V and J genes are TRBV7-9 and TRBJ2-5, with TRBD1 matching over 7 bases. This CDR3 is built from 16 residues. After removal of 5 bases from V and 1 base from J, the junction contained 10 bases not matched to a gene. Germline V CDR1 and CDR2: SEHNR, FQNEAQ (reference sequence). The CDR3 loop reads CASSPETGTVQETQYF. The CDR3 DNA is TGTGCCAGCAGCCCAGAAACCGGGACAGTCCAAGAGACCCAGTACTTC.

The chain links TRBV5-1 to TRBJ1-5; D is ambiguous. Germline V lookup: CDR1 SGHRS, CDR2 YFSETQ. V lost 4 bases and J 7 bases, leaving 18 bases between the germline ends. The CDR3 contains 15 residues. CDR3 loop: CASSLEGAPRQPQHF. CDR3 coding DNA: TGCGCCAGCAGCCTGGAGGGAGCCCCTCGGCAGCCCCAGCATTTT.

A few counts support this clone. The V gene is TRBV27, the J gene TRBJ2-5; 13 nucleotides agree with TRBD2. J lost 4 bases, V lost 3 bases, and 5 bases had no gene match. This CDR3 spans 16 amino acids. CDR1 MNHEY and CDR2 SMNVEV come from the germline V gene (reference sequence). CDR3 DNA: TGTGCCAGCAGTTTCCGACTAGCGGGGGGCGCAGAGACCCAGTACTTC. The encoded protein is CASSFRLAGGAETQYF.

Turning to this clone: In the same sample, other DNA sequences code for this CDR3. The genes are TRBV9 and TRBJ2-7; TRBD2 matches 9 bases. CDR3 length: 15 residues. Germline V gives CDR1 SGDLS, CDR2 YYNGEE. Losses at the gene ends were 0 bases for V and 3 bases for J; bases not matched to a gene: 4. CDR3 residues: CASSVGLAGDYEQYF. As DNA, the CDR3 is TGTGCCAGCAGCGTAGGATTAGCGGGGGACTACGAGCAGTACTTC. Full variable domain (outside the CDR3, taken from reference TRBV9 and TRBJ2-7): DSGVTQTPKHLITATGQRVTLRCSPRSGDLSVYWYQQSLDQGLQFLIQYYNGEERAKGNILERFSAQQFPDLHSELNLSSLELGDSALYFCASSVGLAGDYEQYFGPGTRLTVT.

The chain links TRBV10-3 to TRBJ1-6; TRBD1 matches 9 bases. The CDR3 covers 16 residues. Unmatched junction bases numbered 6, after V lost 4 bases and J lost 5 bases. The germline CDR1 and CDR2 sequences are ENHRY and SYGVKD. This CDR3 reads CAISATGGLDNSPLHF. For the CDR3, the DNA is TGTGCCATCAGTGCAACAGGGGGCCTGGATAATTCACCCCTCCACTTT.

The chain is built from TRBV18 and TRBJ2-7, with a weak D call TRBD2 (7 bases). V was shortened by 9 bases and J by 13 bases, with 22 bases between the two germline ends. The CDR3 has 12 amino acids. The germline CDR1 and CDR2 sequences are KGHSH and LQKENI. The CDR3 nucleotides read TGTGCCAGTTCGAACCGAGGGGGGGACCCATACTTC. This gives the protein CASSNRGGDPYF.

This clone showed up just a few times. The CDR3 nucleotides are TGTGCCAGCAGCTCCGGTCCCGAGGGGGCCTACGAGCAGTACTTC. It is translated as CASSSGPEGAYEQYF. The rearrangement joins TRBV5-4 to TRBJ2-7; D perhaps matches TRBD1 (6 bases). This CDR3 is 15 amino acids long. Trimming shortened V by 3 bases and J by 2 bases, and 15 bases separated the two germline ends. CDR1 and CDR2 from the germline V gene are SGHNT and YYREEE (reference sequence).

The genes are TRBV9 and TRBJ2-7; D gene ambiguous. The CDR3 is 14 residues long. Per the germline V gene, CDR1 is SGDLS and CDR2 is YYNGEE. V dropped 0 bases and J dropped 5 bases, with 12 bases sitting between them. CDR3 in DNA: TGTGCCAGCAGCGTAGATGCGGCTAGGAACGAGCAGTACTTC. Protein: CASSVDAARNEQYF.

The chain carries TRBV6-1 and TRBJ1-1; no firm D call. This CDR3 contains 13 residues. Trimming cost V 1 base and J 5 bases, with 8 bases left between them. Germline CDR1 MNHNS, CDR2 SASEGT. This chain's CDR3 is CASSEVYRTEAFF. CDR3 nucleotide sequence: TGTGCCAGCAGTGAAGTTTATAGAACTGAAGCTTTCTTT.

The CDR3 coding sequence is TGTGCCAGCAGTGACCCTTCCGGGACTAGCCCAAGACAAAGGAATGAGCAGTTCTTC. Its translation: CASSDPSGTSPRQRNEQFF. This chain links TRBV6-4 with TRBJ2-1, with 9 bases aligning to TRBD2. Germline CDR1 is MRHNA and CDR2 is SNTAGT. Unmatched junction bases numbered 18, after V lost 2 bases and J lost 7 bases. The CDR3 has 19 residues.

The chain has TRBV5-1 and TRBJ1-1; TRBD1 matches at 10 bases. V shed 4 bases and J 3 bases; nucleotides not matched to a gene: 6. Germline V gene lookup returns CDR1 SGHRS and CDR2 YFSETQ. The CDR3 totals 15 residues. The CDR3 nucleotides are TGCGCCAGCAGCCAAACCGGGACAGGGGACACTGAAGCTTTCTTT. This encodes CASSQTGTGDTEAFF.

The chain joins TRBV15 to TRBJ2-7, with 10 bases lining up with TRBD1. V shed 0 bases, J shed 4 bases, and the junction held 3 bases outside the gene matches. The V gene's germline CDR1 is LNHNV and CDR2 YYDKDF (reference sequence). The CDR3 length is 15 residues. The CDR3 coding sequence is TGTGCCACCAGCAGAGAGGGGACAGGGGTATACGAGCAGTACTTC. Amino acid sequence: CATSREGTGVYEQYF. The full variable domain, in which reference TRBV15 and TRBJ2-7 provide the parts outside the CDR3, is DAMVIQNPRYQVTQFGKPVTLSCSQTLNHNVMYWYQQKSSQAPKLLFHYYDKDFNNEADTPDNFQSRRPNTSFCFLDIRSPGLGDTAMYLCATSREGTGVYEQYFGPGTRLTVT.